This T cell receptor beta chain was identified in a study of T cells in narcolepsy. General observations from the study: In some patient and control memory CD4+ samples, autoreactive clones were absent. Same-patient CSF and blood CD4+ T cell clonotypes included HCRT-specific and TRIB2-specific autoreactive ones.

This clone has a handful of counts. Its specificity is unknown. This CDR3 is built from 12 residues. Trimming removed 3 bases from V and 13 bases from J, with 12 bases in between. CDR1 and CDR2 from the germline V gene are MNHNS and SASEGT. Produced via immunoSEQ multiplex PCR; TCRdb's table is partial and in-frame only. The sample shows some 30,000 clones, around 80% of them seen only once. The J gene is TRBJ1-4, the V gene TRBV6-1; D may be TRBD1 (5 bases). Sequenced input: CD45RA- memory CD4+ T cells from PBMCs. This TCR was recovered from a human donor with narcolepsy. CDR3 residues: CASSERQGRLFF. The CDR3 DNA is TGTGCCAGCAGTGAGAGGCAGGGCAGACTGTTTTTT.